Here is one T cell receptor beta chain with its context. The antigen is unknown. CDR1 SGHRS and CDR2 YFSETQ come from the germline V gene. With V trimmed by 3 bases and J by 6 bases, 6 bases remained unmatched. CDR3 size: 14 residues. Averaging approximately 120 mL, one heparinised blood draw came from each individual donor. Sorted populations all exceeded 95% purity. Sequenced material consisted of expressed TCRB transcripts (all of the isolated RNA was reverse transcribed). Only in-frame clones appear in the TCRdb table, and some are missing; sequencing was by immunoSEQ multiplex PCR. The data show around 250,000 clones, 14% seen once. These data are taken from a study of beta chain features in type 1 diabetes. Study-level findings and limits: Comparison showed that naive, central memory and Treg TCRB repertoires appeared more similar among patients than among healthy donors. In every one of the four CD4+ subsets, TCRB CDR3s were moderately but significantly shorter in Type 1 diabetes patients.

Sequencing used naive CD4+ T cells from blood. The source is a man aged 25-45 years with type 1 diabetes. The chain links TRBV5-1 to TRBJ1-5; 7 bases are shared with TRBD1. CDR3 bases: TGCGCCAGCAGCTGGGATGGGACAGCTCAGCCCCAGCATTTT. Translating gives CASSWDGTAQPQHF. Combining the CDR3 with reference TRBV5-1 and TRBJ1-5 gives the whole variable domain KAGVTQTPRYLIKTRGQQVTLSCSPISGHRSVSWYQQTPGQGLQFLFEYFSETQRNKGNFPGRFSGRQFSNSRSEMNVSTLELGDSALYLCASSWDGTAQPQHFGDGTRLSIL.